The clone carrying this T cell receptor beta chain was counted once. The RNA input was about 0.5 to 1 ug, and it was reverse transcribed with random hexamers. TCRdb re-analysed the immunoSEQ multiplex PCR reads in MiXCR, keeping a single row per CDR3 protein. Among more than 95,000 distinct CDR3 sequences listed, more than 90% were seen once. This sample is part of a study of CD8 T cells in Susac syndrome. This CDR3 spans 19 amino acids. CDR1 is MGHRA and CDR2 is YSYEKL in the germline V gene. Trimming removed 0 bases from V and 9 bases from J; junction bases left unmatched: 14. Specimen: CD4+ T cells from PBMCs. The chain recombines TRBV4-1 with TRBJ2-2; 12 bases are shared with TRBD1. The TCR sequence derives from a human donor in good health. CDR3 nucleotides: TGCGCCAGCAGCCAAGACTGGGGGCGATCGGGGACAGGGGGCTGGGAGCTGTTTTTT. Translation: CASSQDWGRSGTGGWELFF.